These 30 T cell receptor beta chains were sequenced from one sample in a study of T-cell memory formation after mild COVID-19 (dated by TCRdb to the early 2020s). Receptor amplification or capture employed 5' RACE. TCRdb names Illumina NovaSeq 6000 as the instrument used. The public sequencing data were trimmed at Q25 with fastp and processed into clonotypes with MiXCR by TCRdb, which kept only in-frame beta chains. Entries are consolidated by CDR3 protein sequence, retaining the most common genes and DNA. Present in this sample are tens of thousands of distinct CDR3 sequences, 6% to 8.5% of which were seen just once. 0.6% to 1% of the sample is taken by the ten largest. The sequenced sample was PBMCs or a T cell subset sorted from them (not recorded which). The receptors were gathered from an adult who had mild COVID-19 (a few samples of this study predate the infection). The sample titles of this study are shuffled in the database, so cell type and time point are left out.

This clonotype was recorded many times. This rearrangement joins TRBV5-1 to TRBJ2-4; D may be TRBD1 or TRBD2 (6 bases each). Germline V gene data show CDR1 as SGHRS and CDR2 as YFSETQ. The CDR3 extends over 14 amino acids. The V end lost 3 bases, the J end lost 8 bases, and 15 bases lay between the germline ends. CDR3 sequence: CASSSGGGRDIQYF. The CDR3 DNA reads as TGCGCCAGCAGCTCCGGAGGGGGGCGCGACATTCAGTACTTC.

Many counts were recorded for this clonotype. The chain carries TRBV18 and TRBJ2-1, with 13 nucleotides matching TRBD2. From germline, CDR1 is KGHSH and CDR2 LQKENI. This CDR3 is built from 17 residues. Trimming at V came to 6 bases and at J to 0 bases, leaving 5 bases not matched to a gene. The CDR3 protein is CASSPTSGGASYNEQFF. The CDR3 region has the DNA TGTGCCAGCTCCCCTACTAGCGGGGGGGCCTCCTACAATGAGCAGTTCTTC.

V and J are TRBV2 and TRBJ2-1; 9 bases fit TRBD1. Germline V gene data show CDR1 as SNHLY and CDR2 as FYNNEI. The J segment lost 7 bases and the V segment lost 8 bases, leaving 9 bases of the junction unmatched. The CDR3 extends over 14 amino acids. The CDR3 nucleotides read TGTGCCAGCCTTCGACAGGGGGTCAGGAATGAGCAGTTCTTC. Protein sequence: CASLRQGVRNEQFF.

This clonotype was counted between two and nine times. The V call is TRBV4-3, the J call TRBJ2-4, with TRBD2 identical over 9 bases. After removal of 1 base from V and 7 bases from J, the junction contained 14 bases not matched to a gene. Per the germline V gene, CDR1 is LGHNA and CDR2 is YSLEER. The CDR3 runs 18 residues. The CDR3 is CASSQASSLAGGGNIQYF. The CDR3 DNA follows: TGCGCCAGCAGCCAAGCTTCATCTTTGGCGGGAGGGGGGAACATTCAGTACTTC.

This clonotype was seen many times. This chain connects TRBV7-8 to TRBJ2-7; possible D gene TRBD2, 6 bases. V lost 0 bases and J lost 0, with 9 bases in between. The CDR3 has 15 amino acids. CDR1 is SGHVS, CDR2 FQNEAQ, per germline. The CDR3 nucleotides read TGTGCCAGCAGCTTAGCGTGGGAGGCCTCCTACGAGCAGTACTTC. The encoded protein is CASSLAWEASYEQYF.

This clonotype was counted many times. The CDR3 here is CASSVGGTDNEQFF. Written as DNA, the CDR3 is TGTGCCAGCAGCGTAGGAGGGACTGACAATGAGCAGTTCTTC. This chain links TRBV9 with TRBJ2-1; D is possibly TRBD2 (6 bases). V gave up 0 bases and J gave up 5 bases, with 9 bases separating them. The CDR3 extends over 14 amino acids. Germline V CDR1 and CDR2: SGDLS, YYNGEE.

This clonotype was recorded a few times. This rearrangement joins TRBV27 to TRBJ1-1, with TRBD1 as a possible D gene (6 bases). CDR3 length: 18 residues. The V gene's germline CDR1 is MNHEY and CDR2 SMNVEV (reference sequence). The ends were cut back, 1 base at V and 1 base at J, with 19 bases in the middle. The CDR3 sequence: CASSLLGWGGRENTEAFF. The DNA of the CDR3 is TGTGCCAGCAGTTTATTGGGCTGGGGGGGCAGGGAGAACACTGAAGCTTTCTTT.

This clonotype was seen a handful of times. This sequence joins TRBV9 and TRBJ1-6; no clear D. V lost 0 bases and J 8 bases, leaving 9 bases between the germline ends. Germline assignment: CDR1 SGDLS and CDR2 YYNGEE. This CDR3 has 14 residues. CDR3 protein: CASSVGAEDSPLHF. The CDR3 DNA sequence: TGTGCCAGCAGCGTAGGGGCGGAAGATTCACCCCTCCACTTT.

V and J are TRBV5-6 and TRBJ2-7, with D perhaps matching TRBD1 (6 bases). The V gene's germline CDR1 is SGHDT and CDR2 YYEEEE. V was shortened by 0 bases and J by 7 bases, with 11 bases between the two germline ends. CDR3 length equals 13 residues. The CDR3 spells CASSLERGWEQYF. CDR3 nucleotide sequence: TGTGCCAGCAGCTTGGAGAGGGGGTGGGAGCAGTACTTC. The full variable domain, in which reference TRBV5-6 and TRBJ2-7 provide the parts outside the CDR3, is DAGVTQSPTHLIKTRGQQVTLRCSPKSGHDTVSWYQQALGQGPQFIFQYYEEEERQRGNFPDRFSGHQFPNYSSELNVNALLLGDSALYLCASSLERGWEQYFGPGTRLTVT.

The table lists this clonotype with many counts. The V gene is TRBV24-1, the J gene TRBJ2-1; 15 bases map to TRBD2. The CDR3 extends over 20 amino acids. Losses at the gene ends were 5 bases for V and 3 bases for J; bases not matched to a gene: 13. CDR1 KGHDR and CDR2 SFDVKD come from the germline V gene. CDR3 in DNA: TGTGCCACCAGTGCTCGACCGGGGACTAGCGGGGGGCCGCTCTACAATGAGCAGTTCTTC. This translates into CATSARPGTSGGPLYNEQFF.

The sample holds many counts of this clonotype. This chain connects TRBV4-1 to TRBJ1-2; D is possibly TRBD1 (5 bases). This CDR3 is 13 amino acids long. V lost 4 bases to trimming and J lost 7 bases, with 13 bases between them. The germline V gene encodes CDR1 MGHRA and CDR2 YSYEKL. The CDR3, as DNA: TGCGCCAGCAGCCTGGAAAGGGGCCTTGGCTACACCTTC. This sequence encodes CASSLERGLGYTF.

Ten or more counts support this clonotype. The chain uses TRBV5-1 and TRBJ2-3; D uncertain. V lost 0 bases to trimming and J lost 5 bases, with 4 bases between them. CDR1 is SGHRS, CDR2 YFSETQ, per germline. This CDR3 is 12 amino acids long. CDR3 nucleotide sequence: TGCGCCAGCAGCTTGGATCTAGATACGCAGTATTTT. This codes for CASSLDLDTQYF.

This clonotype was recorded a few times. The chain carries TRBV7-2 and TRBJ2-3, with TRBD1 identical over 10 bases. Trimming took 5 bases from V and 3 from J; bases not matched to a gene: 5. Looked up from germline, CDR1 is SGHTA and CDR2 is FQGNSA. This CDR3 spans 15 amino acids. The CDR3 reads CASSPWTGGTDTQYF. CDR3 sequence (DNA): TGTGCCAGCAGCCCGTGGACAGGGGGGACAGATACGCAGTATTTT. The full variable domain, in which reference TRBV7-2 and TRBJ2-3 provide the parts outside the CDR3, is GAGVSQSPSNKVTEKGKDVELRCDPISGHTALYWYRQSLGQGLEFLIYFQGNSAPDKSGLPSDRFSAERTGGSVSTLTIQRTQQEDSAVYLCASSPWTGGTDTQYFGPGTRLTVL.

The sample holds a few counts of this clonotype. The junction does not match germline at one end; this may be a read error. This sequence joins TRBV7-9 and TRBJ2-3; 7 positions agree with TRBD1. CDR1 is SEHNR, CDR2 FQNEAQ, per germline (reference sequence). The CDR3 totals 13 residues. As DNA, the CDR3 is TGTGCCAGCAGCCAAGACAGGGTAGATACGAAGTATTTT. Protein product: CASSQDRVDTKYF.

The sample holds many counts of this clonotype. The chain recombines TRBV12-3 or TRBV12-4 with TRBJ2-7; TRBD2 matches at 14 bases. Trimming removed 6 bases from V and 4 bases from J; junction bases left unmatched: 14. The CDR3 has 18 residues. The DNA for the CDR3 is TGTGCCAGCAGGGGACTAGCGGGAGTCTCGGATGTGGGATACGAGCAGTACTTC. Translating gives CASRGLAGVSDVGYEQYF.

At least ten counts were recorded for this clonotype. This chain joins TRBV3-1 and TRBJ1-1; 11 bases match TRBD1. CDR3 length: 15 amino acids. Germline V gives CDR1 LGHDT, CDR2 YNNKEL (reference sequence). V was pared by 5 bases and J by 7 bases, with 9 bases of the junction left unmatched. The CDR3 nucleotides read TGTGCCAGCAGCAACTCGGGACAGGGGGTTGGTGAAGCTTTCTTT. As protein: CASSNSGQGVGEAFF.

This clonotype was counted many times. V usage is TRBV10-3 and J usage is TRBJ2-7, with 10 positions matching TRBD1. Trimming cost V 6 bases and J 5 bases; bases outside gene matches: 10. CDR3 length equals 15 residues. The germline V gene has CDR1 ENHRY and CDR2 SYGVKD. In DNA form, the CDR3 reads TGTGCCATCAGAGGGTCGGGACAGGGGTCCCACGAGCAGTACTTC. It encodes CAIRGSGQGSHEQYF.

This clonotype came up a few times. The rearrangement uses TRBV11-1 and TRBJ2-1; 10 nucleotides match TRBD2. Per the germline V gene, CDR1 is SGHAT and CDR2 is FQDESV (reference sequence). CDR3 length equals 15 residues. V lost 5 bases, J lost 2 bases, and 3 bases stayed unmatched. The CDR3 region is CASSNLAGAYNEQFF. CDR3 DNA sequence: TGTGCCAGCAGCAACCTAGCGGGAGCCTACAATGAGCAGTTCTTC.

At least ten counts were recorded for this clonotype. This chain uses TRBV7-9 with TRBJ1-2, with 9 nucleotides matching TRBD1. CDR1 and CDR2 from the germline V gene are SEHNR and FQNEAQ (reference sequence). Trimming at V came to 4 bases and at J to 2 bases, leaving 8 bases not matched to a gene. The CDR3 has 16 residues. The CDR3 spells CASSSGIGTGNYGYTF. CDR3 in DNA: TGTGCCAGCAGCTCCGGGATAGGGACAGGGAACTATGGCTACACCTTC.

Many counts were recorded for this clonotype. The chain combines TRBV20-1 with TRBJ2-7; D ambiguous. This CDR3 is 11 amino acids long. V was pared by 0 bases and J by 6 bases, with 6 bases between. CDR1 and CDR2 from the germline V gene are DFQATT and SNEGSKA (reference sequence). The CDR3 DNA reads TGCAGTGCTAGAGATAACGGCGAGCAGTACTTC. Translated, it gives CSARDNGEQYF.

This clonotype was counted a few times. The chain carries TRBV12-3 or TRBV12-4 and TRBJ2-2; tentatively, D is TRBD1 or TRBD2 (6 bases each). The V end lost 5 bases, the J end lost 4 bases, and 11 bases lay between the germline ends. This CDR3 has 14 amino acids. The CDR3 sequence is CASSTGASTGELFF. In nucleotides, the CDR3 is TGTGCCAGCAGTACGGGGGCGAGCACCGGGGAGCTGTTTTTT.

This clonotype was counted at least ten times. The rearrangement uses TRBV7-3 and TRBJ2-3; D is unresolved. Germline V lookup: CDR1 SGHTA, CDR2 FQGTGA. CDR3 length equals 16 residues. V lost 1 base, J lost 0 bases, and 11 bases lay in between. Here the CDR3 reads CASSLRAGASTDTQYF. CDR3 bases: TGTGCCAGCAGCTTAAGAGCTGGTGCTAGCACAGATACGCAGTATTTT.

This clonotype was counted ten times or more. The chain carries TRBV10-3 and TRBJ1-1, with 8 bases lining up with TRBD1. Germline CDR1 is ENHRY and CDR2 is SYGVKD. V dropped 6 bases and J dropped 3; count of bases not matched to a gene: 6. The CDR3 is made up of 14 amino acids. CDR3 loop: CAISRQGADTEAFF. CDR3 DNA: TGTGCCATCAGCCGGCAGGGGGCGGACACTGAAGCTTTCTTT.

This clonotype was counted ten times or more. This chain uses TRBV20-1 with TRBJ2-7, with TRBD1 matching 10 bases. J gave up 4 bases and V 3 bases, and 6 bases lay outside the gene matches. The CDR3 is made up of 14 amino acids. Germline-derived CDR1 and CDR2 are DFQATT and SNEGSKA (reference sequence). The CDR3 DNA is TGCAGTGCTAGGTCCGGGACAGGGGTGTACGAGCAGTACTTC. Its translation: CSARSGTGVYEQYF.

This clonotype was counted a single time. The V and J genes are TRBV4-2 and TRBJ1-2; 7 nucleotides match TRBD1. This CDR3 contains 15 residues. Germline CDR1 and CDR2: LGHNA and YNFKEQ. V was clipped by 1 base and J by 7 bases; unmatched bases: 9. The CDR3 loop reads CASSQVQGGTGGYTF. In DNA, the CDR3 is TGTGCCAGCAGCCAAGTCCAGGGGGGAACTGGTGGCTACACCTTC.

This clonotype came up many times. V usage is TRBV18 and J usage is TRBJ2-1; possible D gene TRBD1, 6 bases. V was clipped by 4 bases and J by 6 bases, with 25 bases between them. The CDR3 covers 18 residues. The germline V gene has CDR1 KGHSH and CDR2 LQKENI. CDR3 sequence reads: CASSRRRQAPQLFNEQFF. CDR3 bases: TGTGCCAGCTCACGACGAAGACAGGCCCCCCAACTTTTCAATGAGCAGTTCTTC.

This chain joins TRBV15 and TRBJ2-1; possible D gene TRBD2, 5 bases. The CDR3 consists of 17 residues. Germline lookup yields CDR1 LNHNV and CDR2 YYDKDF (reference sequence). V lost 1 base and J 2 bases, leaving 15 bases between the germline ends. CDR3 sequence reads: CATSRVPPAGTYNEQFF. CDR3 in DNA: TGTGCCACCAGCAGAGTGCCTCCCGCGGGCACCTACAATGAGCAGTTCTTC. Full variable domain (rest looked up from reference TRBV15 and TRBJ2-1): DAMVIQNPRYQVTQFGKPVTLSCSQTLNHNVMYWYQQKSSQAPKLLFHYYDKDFNNEADTPDNFQSRRPNTSFCFLDIRSPGLGDTAMYLCATSRVPPAGTYNEQFFGPGTRLTVL.

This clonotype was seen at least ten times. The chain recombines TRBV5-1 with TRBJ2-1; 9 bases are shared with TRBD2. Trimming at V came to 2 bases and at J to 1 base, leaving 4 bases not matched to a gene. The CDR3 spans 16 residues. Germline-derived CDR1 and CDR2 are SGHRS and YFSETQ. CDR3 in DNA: TGCGCCAGCAGCTTAAGCGGGGGGCCTTCCTACAATGAGCAGTTCTTC. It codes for CASSLSGGPSYNEQFF.

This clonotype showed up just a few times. The chain's CDR3 is CASSSRTAMNTEAFF. The CDR3 region has the DNA TGTGCCAGCAGCTCCCGGACAGCCATGAACACTGAAGCTTTCTTT. The chain joins TRBV9 to TRBJ1-1; maybe TRBD1 (6 bases). V shed 4 bases and J shed 0 bases, with 13 bases lying between them. The length of the CDR3 is 15 residues. The V gene's germline CDR1 is SGDLS and CDR2 YYNGEE.

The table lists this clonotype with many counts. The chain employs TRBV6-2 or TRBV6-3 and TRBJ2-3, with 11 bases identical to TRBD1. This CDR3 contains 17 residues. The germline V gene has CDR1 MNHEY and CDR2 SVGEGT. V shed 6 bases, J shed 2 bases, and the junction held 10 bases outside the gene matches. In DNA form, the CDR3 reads TGTGCCAGCAGCACTCCGGACAGGGGGCCATTCACAGATACGCAGTATTTT. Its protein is CASSTPDRGPFTDTQYF.